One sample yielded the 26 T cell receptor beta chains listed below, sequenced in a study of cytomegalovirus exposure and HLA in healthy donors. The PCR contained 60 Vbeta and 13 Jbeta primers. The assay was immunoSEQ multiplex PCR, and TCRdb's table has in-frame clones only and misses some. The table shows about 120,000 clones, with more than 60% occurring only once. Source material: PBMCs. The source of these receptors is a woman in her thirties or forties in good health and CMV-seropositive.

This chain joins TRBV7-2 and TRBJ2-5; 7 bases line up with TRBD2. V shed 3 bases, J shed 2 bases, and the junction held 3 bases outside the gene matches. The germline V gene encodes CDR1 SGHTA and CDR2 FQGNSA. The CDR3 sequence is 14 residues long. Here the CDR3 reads CASSLTGGQETQYF. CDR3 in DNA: TGTGCCAGCAGCTTGACGGGGGGACAAGAGACCCAGTACTTC.

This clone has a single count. The CDR3 DNA reads as TGCGCCAGCAGCTTCCTTCCCGGGACAGGGAATGAAAAACTGTTTTTT. Translation: CASSFLPGTGNEKLFF. This chain connects TRBV5-1 to TRBJ1-4; TRBD1 matches 9 bases. The CDR3 covers 16 residues. Looked up from germline, CDR1 is SGHRS and CDR2 is YFSETQ. V dropped 2 bases and J dropped 5; count of bases not matched to a gene: 7.

CDR3 loop: CASSLGEDSRAYNEQFF. CDR3 in DNA: TGCGCCAGCAGCTTGGGTGAGGACAGTCGGGCCTACAATGAGCAGTTCTTC. The chain has TRBV5-1 and TRBJ2-1; tentative D call: TRBD1 (6 bases). V was clipped by 0 bases and J by 2 bases, with 15 bases between them. The CDR3 consists of 17 residues. Per germline, CDR1 SGHRS and CDR2 YFSETQ.

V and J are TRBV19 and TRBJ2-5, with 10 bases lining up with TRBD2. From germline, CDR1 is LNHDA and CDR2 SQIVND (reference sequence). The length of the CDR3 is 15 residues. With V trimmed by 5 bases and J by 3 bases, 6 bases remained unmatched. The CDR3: CASSPGTSDEETQYF. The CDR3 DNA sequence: TGTGCCAGTAGTCCCGGGACTAGCGACGAAGAGACCCAGTACTTC.

Here the CDR3 DNA reads TGTGCCAGCAGCCGCCTAGACAGCGCAACTAATGAAAAACTGTTTTTT. Its translation is CASSRLDSATNEKLFF. The chain recombines TRBV25-1 with TRBJ1-4; D might be TRBD1 (5 bases). The germline CDR1 and CDR2 sequences are MGHDK and SYGVNS. The CDR3 has 16 amino acids. Between the trimmed V and J ends, which lost 6 bases and 0 bases, there was a span of 14 bases.

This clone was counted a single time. This chain's CDR3 is CASSQDLVREGGELFF. In DNA form, the CDR3 reads TGCGCCAGCAGCCAAGACCTCGTTCGGGAGGGCGGGGAGCTGTTTTTT. V and J are TRBV4-3 and TRBJ2-2, with TRBD2 matching over 8 bases. The ends lost 0 bases at V and 7 bases at J; junction bases unmatched: 7. Germline assignment: CDR1 LGHNA and CDR2 YSLEER. The CDR3 is 16 residues long.

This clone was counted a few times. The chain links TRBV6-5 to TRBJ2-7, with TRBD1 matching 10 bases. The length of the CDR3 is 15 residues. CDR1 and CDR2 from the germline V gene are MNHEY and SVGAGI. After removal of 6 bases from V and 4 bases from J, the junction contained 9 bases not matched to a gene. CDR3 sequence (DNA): TGTGCCAGCAGGGCAAGGGACAGGGGCGGGTACGAGCAGTACTTC. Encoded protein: CASRARDRGGYEQYF.

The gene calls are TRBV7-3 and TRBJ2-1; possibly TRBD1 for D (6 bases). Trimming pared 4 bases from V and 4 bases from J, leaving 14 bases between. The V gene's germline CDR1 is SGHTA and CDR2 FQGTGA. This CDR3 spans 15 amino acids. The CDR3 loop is CASSSALTGYNEQFF. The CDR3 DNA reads TGTGCCAGCAGCTCCGCCCTGACAGGATACAATGAGCAGTTCTTC.

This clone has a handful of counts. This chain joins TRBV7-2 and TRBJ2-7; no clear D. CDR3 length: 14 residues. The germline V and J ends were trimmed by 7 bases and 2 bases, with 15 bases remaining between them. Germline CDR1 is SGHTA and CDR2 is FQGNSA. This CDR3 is CASNLDSPAYEQYF. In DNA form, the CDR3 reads TGTGCCAGCAACCTAGATTCGCCGGCCTACGAGCAGTACTTC.

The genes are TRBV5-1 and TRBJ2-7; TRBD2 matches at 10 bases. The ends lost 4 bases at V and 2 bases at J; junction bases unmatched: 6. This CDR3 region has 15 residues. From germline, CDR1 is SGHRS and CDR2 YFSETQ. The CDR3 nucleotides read TGCGCCAGCAGCAGACTAGCGGGCAAAACCTACGAGCAGTACTTC. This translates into CASSRLAGKTYEQYF.

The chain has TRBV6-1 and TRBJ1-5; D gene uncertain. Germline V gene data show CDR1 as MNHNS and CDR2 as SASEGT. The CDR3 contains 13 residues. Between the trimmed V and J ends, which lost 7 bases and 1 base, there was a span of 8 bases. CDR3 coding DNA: TGTGCCAGCATAGAGTTCAGCAATCAGCCCCAGCATTTT. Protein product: CASIEFSNQPQHF.

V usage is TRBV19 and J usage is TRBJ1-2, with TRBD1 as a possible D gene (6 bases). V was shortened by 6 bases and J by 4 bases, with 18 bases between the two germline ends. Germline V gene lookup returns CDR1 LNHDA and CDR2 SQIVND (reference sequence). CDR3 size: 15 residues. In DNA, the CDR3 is TGTGCCAGTAGCGACTACAGGGCAGGGACCTATGGCTACACCTTC. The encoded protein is CASSDYRAGTYGYTF.

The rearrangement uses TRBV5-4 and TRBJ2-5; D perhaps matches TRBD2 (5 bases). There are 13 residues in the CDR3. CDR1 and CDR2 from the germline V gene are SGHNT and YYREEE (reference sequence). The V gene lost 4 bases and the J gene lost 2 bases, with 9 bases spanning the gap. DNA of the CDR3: TGTGCCAGCAGCCGGACTTTTCAAGAGACCCAGTACTTC. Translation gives CASSRTFQETQYF.

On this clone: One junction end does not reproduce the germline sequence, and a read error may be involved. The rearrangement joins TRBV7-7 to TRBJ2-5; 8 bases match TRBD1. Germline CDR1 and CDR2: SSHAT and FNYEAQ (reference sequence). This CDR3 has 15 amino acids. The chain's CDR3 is CASSVTGGEGETQYF. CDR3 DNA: TGTGCTAGCAGCGTCACAGGGGGAGAGGGAGAGACCCAGTACTTC. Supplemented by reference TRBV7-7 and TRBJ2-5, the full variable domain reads GAGVSQSPRYKVTKRGQDVTLRCDPISSHATLYWYQQALGQGPEFLTYFNYEAQPDKSGLPSDRFSAERPEGSISTLTIQRTEQRDSAMYRCASSVTGGEGETQYFGPGTRLLVL.

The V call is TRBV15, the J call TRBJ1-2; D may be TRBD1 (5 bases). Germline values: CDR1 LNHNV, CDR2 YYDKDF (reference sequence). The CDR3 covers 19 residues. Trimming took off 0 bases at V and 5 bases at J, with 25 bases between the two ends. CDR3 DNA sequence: TGTGCCACCAGCAGAGATTGGGCTACGAGGACCTACCAGGGATATGGCTACACCTTC. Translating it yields CATSRDWATRTYQGYGYTF.

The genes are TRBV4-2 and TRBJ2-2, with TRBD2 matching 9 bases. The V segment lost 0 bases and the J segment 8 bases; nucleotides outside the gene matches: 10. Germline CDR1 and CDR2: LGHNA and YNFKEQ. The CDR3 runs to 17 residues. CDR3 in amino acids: CASSQDWVAGVGGELFF. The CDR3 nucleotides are TGTGCCAGCAGCCAAGATTGGGTAGCGGGAGTGGGGGGGGAGCTGTTTTTT.

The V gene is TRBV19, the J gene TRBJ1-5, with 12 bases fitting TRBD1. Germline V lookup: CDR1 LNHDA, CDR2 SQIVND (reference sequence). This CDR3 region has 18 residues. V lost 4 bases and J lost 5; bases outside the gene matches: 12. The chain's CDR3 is CASSTPLKGQGADQPQHF. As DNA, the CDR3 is TGTGCCAGTAGTACCCCCCTGAAGGGACAGGGGGCGGATCAGCCCCAGCATTTT.

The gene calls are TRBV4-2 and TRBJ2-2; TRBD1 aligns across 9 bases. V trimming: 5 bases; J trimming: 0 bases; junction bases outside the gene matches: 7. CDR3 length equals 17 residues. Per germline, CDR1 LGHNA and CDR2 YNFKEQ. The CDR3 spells CASSEGQGSSNTGELFF. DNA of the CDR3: TGTGCCAGCAGCGAGGGACAGGGTAGTTCGAACACCGGGGAGCTGTTTTTT.

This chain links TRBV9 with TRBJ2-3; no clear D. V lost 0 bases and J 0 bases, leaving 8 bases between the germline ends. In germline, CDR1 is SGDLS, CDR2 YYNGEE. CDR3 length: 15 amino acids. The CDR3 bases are TGTGCCAGCAGCGTAGGAGGAGCTAGCACAGATACGCAGTATTTT. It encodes CASSVGGASTDTQYF.

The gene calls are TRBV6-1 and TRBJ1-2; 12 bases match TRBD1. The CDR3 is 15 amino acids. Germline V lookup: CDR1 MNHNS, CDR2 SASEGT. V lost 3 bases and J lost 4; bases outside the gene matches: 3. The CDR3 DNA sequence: TGTGCCAGCAGTGACCGGGACAGGGGGCTCTATGGCTACACCTTC. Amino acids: CASSDRDRGLYGYTF.

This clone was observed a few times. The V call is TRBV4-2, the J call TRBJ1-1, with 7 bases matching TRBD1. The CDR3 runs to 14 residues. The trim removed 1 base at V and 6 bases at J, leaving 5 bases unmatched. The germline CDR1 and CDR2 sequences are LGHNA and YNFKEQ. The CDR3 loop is CASSQVDRRAEAFF. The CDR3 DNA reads TGTGCCAGCAGCCAAGTGGACAGGAGGGCTGAAGCTTTCTTT.

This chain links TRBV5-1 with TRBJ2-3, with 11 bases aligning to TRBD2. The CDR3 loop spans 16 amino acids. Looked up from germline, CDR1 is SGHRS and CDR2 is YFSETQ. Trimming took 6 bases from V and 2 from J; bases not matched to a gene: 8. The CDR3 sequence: CASTITSGGPTDTQYF. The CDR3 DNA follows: TGCGCCAGCACCATTACTAGCGGGGGACCCACAGATACGCAGTATTTT.

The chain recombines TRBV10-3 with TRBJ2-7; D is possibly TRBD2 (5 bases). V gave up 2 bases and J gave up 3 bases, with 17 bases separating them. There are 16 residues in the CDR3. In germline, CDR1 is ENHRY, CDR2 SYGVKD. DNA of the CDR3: TGTGCCATCAGTGAGGCGAACCTAGCATCAAACTACGAGCAGTACTTC. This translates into CAISEANLASNYEQYF.

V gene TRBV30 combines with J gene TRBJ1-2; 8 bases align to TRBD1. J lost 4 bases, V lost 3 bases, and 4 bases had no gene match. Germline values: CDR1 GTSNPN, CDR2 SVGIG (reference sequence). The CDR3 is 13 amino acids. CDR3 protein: CAWRDRVTYGYTF. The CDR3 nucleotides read TGTGCCTGGAGGGACAGGGTCACCTATGGCTACACCTTC.

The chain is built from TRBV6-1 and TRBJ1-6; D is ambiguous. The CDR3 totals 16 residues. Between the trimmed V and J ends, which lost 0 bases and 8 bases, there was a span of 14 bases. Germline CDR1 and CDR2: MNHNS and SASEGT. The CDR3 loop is CASSEALGGLHSPLHF. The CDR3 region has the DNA TGTGCCAGCAGTGAAGCGCTTGGTGGACTCCATTCACCCCTCCACTTT.

Here the CDR3 reads CASSPRTSGVYEQYF. Here the CDR3 DNA reads TGTGCCAGCAGTCCTCGGACTAGCGGGGTTTACGAGCAGTACTTC. J is TRBJ2-7 and V is TRBV27; TRBD2 matches at 12 bases. The V segment lost 5 bases and the J segment 4 bases; nucleotides outside the gene matches: 6. This CDR3 has 15 residues. The V gene's germline CDR1 is MNHEY and CDR2 SMNVEV (reference sequence).